A selection of T cell receptor beta chains follows, all from one sample in a study of response to subunit inactivated influenza vaccine. TCRdb processed the RT-PCR reads anew with MiXCR; each CDR3 protein has one entry. The sample holds 600,000 to 700,000 distinct CDR3 sequences; less than 15% are singletons and the top ten take 7.5% to 9%. The source was PBMCs from blood, collected 14 days before vaccination. These receptors all come from a man aged 45-65 years who received an inactivated influenza vaccine. CDR3s include the opening cysteine and the closing phenylalanine or tryptophan. A D gene is named only where the DNA matches it firmly. The size of a clone is reported for some rows only, either as once, few or many, or as a class for expanded clones.

j_call | v_call | d_call | clone_size | cdr3_aa | cdr3_nt
TRBJ1-5 | TRBV3-1 | - | - | CASSQRDSNQPQHF | TGTGCCAGCAGCCAGAGGGACAGCAATCAGCCCCAGCATTTT
TRBJ2-1 | TRBV19 | - | - | CASSINPGEEQFF | TGTGCCAGTAGTATAAATCCCGGGGAGGAGCAGTTCTTC
TRBJ1-5 | TRBV6-2/TRBV6-3 | TRBD1 | few | CASSATGGSNQPQHF | TGTGCCAGCAGCGCGACAGGGGGCTCCAATCAGCCCCAGCATTTT
TRBJ2-7 | TRBV6-1 | - | - | CASSEILSYEQYF | TGTGCCAGCAGTGAAATCCTCTCCTACGAGCAGTACTTC
TRBJ1-4 | TRBV5-1 | TRBD1 | many | CASGLGDRSNEKLFF | TGCGCCAGCGGCCTTGGGGACAGGAGTAATGAAAAACTGTTTTTT
TRBJ2-7 | TRBV12-3/TRBV12-4 | - | few | CASSLMTGPTTQYF | TGTGCCAGCAGTTTAATGACCGGGCCCACCACCCAGTACTTC
TRBJ2-5 | TRBV5-1 | TRBD2 | many | CASSPGTSGTVIQETQYF | TGCGCCAGCAGCCCCGGGACTAGCGGGACCGTCATCCAAGAGACCCAGTACTTC
TRBJ1-2 | TRBV7-2 | TRBD1 | - | CASSSRTGGVVGYTF | TGTGCCAGCAGCTCTCGGACAGGGGGAGTTGTTGGCTACACCTTC
TRBJ2-7 | TRBV15 | - | few | CATSSGLLALSYEQYF | TGTGCCACCAGCAGTGGGCTCCTAGCGCTTTCCTACGAGCAGTACTTC
TRBJ2-2 | TRBV29-1 | - | few | CSAYVGELFF | TGCAGCGCTTATGTCGGGGAGCTGTTTTTT
TRBJ2-1 | TRBV6-2/TRBV6-3 | TRBD2 | - | CASRGGEQFF | TGTGCCAGTCGGGGGGGTGAGCAGTTCTTC
TRBJ1-5 | TRBV7-8 | - | - | CASSLEVQNQPQHF | TGTGCCAGCAGCTTAGAAGTCCAGAATCAGCCCCAGCATTTT
TRBJ1-5 | TRBV20-1 | - | many | CSASGGQPQHF | TGCAGTGCTAGTGGGGGGCAGCCCCAGCATTTT
TRBJ2-7 | TRBV29-1 | TRBD2 | few | CSVHAAGGMDEQYF | TGCAGCGTCCATGCGGCGGGAGGAATGGACGAGCAGTACTTC
TRBJ2-3 | TRBV11-2 | TRBD2 | - | CASSSTPASGISTDTQYF | TGTGCCAGCAGCTCTACCCCCGCTAGCGGGATTAGCACAGATACGCAGTATTTT
TRBJ1-1 | TRBV18 | - | many | CASSPRGSTEAFF | TGTGCCAGCTCACCACGAGGCTCCACTGAAGCTTTCTTT
TRBJ2-2 | TRBV2 | TRBD2 | - | CASKAGGRHTGELFF | TGTGCCAGCAAAGCGGGGGGGCGTCACACCGGGGAGCTGTTTTTT
TRBJ1-2 | TRBV15 | TRBD1 | many | CATSREGGGGGYTF | TGTGCCACCAGCAGAGAAGGGGGCGGGGGCGGCTACACCTTC
TRBJ2-2 | TRBV6-5 | - | few | CASSWSGQTGELFF | TGTGCCAGCAGTTGGTCAGGGCAAACCGGGGAGCTGTTTTTT
TRBJ2-1 | TRBV6-4 | - | - | CASSEQWAPGVHNEQFF | TGTGCCAGCAGTGAACAGTGGGCCCCCGGGGTTCACAATGAGCAGTTCTTC
TRBJ2-5 | TRBV30 | - | - | CAWTRETQYF | TGTGCCTGGACCAGGGAGACCCAGTACTTC